The 30 T cell receptor beta chains in this list originate from one sample, sequenced in a study of T cell changes during pregnancy in multiple sclerosis. Some clones are missing from TCRdb's copy, which holds only in-frame ones; the method was immunoSEQ multiplex PCR. The sample shows tens of thousands of clones, roughly 89% of them seen only once. This material consisted of CD8+ T cells from peripheral blood mononuclear cells, taken in the third trimester of pregnancy. The receptors were sampled from a female donor with multiple sclerosis, enrolled in a pregnancy study.

This clone has more than one count but fewer than ten. The gene calls are TRBV6-1 and TRBJ2-7; TRBD1 might be the D (5 bases). V was clipped by 4 bases and J by 5 bases, with 12 bases between them. The V gene's germline CDR1 is MNHNS and CDR2 SASEGT. The CDR3 loop spans 13 amino acids. The CDR3 DNA follows: TGTGCCAGCAGTGCTCAAGGGGAACACGAGCAGTACTTC. This sequence encodes CASSAQGEHEQYF.

The chain has TRBV7-9 and TRBJ1-1; perhaps TRBD1 as D (6 bases). The germline CDR1 and CDR2 sequences are SEHNR and FQNEAQ (reference sequence). The CDR3 has 15 amino acids. V lost 1 base and J lost 10, with 19 bases in between. Here the CDR3 reads CASSLDSLRGGGAFF. CDR3 nucleotide sequence: TGTGCCAGCAGCTTAGATAGCCTCCGCGGGGGCGGAGCTTTCTTT.

This clone showed up just a few times. The CDR3 coding sequence is TGTGCCAGCAGTACCGGGGGGGACACAGATACGCAGTATTTT. This codes for CASSTGGDTDTQYF. The V gene is TRBV6-4, the J gene TRBJ2-3; 8 bases line up with TRBD2. Germline loops: CDR1 MRHNA, CDR2 SNTAGT. V trimming: 5 bases; J trimming: 2 bases; junction bases outside the gene matches: 3. This CDR3 region has 14 residues.

J is TRBJ2-2 and V is TRBV4-3, with TRBD1 matching 9 bases. Germline trimming cut 0 bases from V and 7 bases from J; bases unmatched to any gene: 6. This CDR3 has 16 amino acids. CDR1 LGHNA and CDR2 YSLEER come from the germline V gene. The DNA of the CDR3 is TGCGCCAGCAGCCAAGATCCACAGGGGGCAGTCGGGGAGCTGTTTTTT. Its protein is CASSQDPQGAVGELFF.

The chain uses TRBV6-1 and TRBJ1-4; 8 nucleotides line up with TRBD1. CDR3 size: 13 residues. J gave up 9 bases and V 1 base, and 1 base lay outside the gene matches. Germline V CDR1 and CDR2: MNHNS, SASEGT. As DNA, the CDR3 is TGTGCCAGCAGTGAAGGGACAGGGCAAAAACTGTTTTTT. Its translation: CASSEGTGQKLFF.

The chain employs TRBV14 and TRBJ2-7; 8 nucleotides line up with TRBD2. V lost 3 bases to trimming and J lost 6 bases; unmatched junction nucleotides: 4. This CDR3 region has 13 residues. Germline values: CDR1 SGHDN, CDR2 FVKESK. The CDR3 coding sequence is TGTGCCAGCAGCCATCTCCGGGGGGGCGAGCAGTACTTC. Its translation is CASSHLRGGEQYF.

The chain carries TRBV5-4 and TRBJ1-2, with a weak D call TRBD1 (6 bases). The germline CDR1 and CDR2 sequences are SGHNT and YYREEE (reference sequence). The CDR3 consists of 11 residues. V lost 3 bases and J 8 bases, leaving 8 bases between the germline ends. CDR3 loop: CASSSQGGYTF. CDR3 DNA: TGTGCCAGCAGCTCCCAGGGGGGCTACACCTTC.

This rearrangement joins TRBV4-2 to TRBJ1-1; TRBD1 aligns across 8 bases. With V trimmed by 4 bases and J by 0 bases, 7 bases remained unmatched. The CDR3 totals 16 residues. Germline V gene lookup returns CDR1 LGHNA and CDR2 YNFKEQ. DNA of the CDR3: TGTGCCAGCAGCCCCAGGACAGGGAACATGAACACTGAAGCTTTCTTT. Translation gives CASSPRTGNMNTEAFF.

The rearrangement uses TRBV1 and TRBJ2-7; TRBD2, the table's D call, lacks a check against the DNA. TRBV1 is a pseudogene. The CDR3 covers 14 residues. Written as DNA, the CDR3 is TGCACCAGCAGCCCATTGGGGAGCTCCTACGAGCAGTACTTC. Encoded protein: CTSSPLGSSYEQYF.

The chain couples TRBV11-2 to TRBJ1-1; D ambiguous. Per germline, CDR1 SGHAT and CDR2 FQNNGV. V lost 5 bases, J lost 0 bases, and 10 bases lay in between. The CDR3 runs 14 residues. The CDR3 DNA is TGTGCCAGCAGCCCGCCGAGCCTGAACACTGAAGCTTTCTTT. This translates into CASSPPSLNTEAFF.

The genes are TRBV7-3 and TRBJ2-7, with 9 bases identical to TRBD1. The length of the CDR3 is 15 residues. Germline assignment: CDR1 SGHTA and CDR2 FQGTGA. The V segment lost 4 bases and the J segment 4 bases; nucleotides outside the gene matches: 8. The CDR3 nucleotides read TGTGCCAGCAGCTCTTATGGGGGGACAGGGTACGAGCAGTACTTC. As protein: CASSSYGGTGYEQYF.

The J gene is TRBJ1-2, the V gene TRBV27; 7 bases line up with TRBD1. The V and J ends lost 3 bases and 2 bases, in that order; junction bases with no gene match: 0. Germline V gives CDR1 MNHEY, CDR2 SMNVEV (reference sequence). The length of the CDR3 is 13 residues. For the CDR3, the DNA is TGTGCCAGCAGTTTGACAGGGAACTATGGCTACACCTTC. The encoded protein is CASSLTGNYGYTF.

This chain uses TRBV11-2 with TRBJ2-3, with D possibly being TRBD2 (6 bases). The V gene lost 1 base and the J gene lost 4 bases, with 21 bases spanning the gap. Germline V gene sequence: CDR1 SGHAT, CDR2 FQNNGV. CDR3 length: 18 amino acids. The CDR3 reads CASSLVLATIFSPDTQYF. CDR3 nucleotides: TGTGCCAGCAGCTTAGTCCTAGCGACCATTTTTTCTCCAGATACGCAGTATTTT.

V is TRBV2 and J is TRBJ1-1, with D tentatively TRBD1 (6 bases). Germline V gives CDR1 SNHLY, CDR2 FYNNEI. The V end was cut by 3 bases, the J end by 3 bases, with 14 bases between. This CDR3 comprises 15 residues. The CDR3 region is CASSDSLTGYTEAFF. CDR3 coding DNA: TGTGCCAGCAGTGACTCCCTTACAGGGTACACTGAAGCTTTCTTT.

Comment on this clone: One end of the junction is discordant with germline, which a read error may explain. V usage is TRBV19 and J usage is TRBJ1-6; D remains ambiguous. Per germline, CDR1 LNHDA and CDR2 SQIVND (reference sequence). The CDR3 is 12 amino acids. CDR3: CASRIGASPLHF. For the CDR3, the DNA is TGTGCCAGTCGTATCGGAGCTTCACCCCTCCACTTT.

The chain carries TRBV27 and TRBJ2-2; D unclear. Germline CDR1 reads MNHEY; CDR2 reads SMNVEV (reference sequence). The CDR3 sequence is 11 residues long. V shed 6 bases and J shed 4 bases, with 3 bases lying between them. CDR3 DNA: TGTGCCAGCAGGAGCACCGGGGAGCTGTTTTTT. It yields the protein CASRSTGELFF.

The chain carries TRBV7-8 and TRBJ2-1; 7 bases fit TRBD1. Germline V gene data show CDR1 as SGHVS and CDR2 as FQNEAQ. Trimming cost V 6 bases and J 5 bases; bases outside gene matches: 1. CDR3 length: 12 residues. CDR3 loop: CASRGGDNEQFF. The CDR3 DNA sequence: TGTGCCAGCAGAGGGGGCGACAATGAGCAGTTCTTC. The full variable domain, with the rest looked up from reference TRBV7-8 and TRBJ2-1, is GAGVSQSPRYKVAKRGQDVALRCDPISGHVSLFWYQQALGQGPEFLTYFQNEAQLDKSGLPSDRFFAERPEGSVSTLKIQRTQQEDSAVYLCASRGGDNEQFFGPGTRLTVL.

The rearrangement links TRBV6-1 to TRBJ1-2; D not certain. The CDR3 has 15 amino acids. The germline V and J ends were trimmed by 7 bases and 5 bases, with 20 bases remaining between them. Germline-derived CDR1 and CDR2 are MNHNS and SASEGT. CDR3 coding DNA: TGTGCCAGCAATTCGTTTGGGCTCCCAGTGTATGGCTACACCTTC. As protein: CASNSFGLPVYGYTF.

The V gene is TRBV30, the J gene TRBJ2-7; maybe TRBD1 (6 bases). The germline V gene has CDR1 GTSNPN and CDR2 SVGIG (reference sequence). This CDR3 region has 14 residues. V was shortened by 4 bases and J by 7 bases, with 20 bases between the two germline ends. The CDR3 spells CAWISWDMPWEQYF. CDR3 in DNA: TGTGCCTGGATAAGCTGGGACATGCCCTGGGAGCAGTACTTC.

The CDR3 here is CASSVSGLSYNEQFF. The CDR3 coding sequence is TGTGCCAGCAGCGTCAGCGGGTTATCCTACAATGAGCAGTTCTTC. The chain couples TRBV9 to TRBJ2-1, with a possible D match to TRBD2 (6 bases). The germline V gene encodes CDR1 SGDLS and CDR2 YYNGEE. Trimming shortened V by 2 bases and J by 1 base, and 10 bases separated the two germline ends. The CDR3 is made up of 15 amino acids.

This chain joins TRBV11-2 and TRBJ2-7; possibly TRBD2 for D (5 bases). V lost 5 bases and J lost 2, with 13 bases in between. The CDR3 runs to 14 residues. CDR1 and CDR2 from the germline V gene are SGHAT and FQNNGV. The CDR3 bases are TGTGCCAGCAGCACCCGCGGGTTAACCTACGAGCAGTACTTC. Encoded protein: CASSTRGLTYEQYF.

This clone was recorded a few times. The V gene is TRBV7-9, the J gene TRBJ1-5; D unresolved. CDR3 length: 16 amino acids. The ends were cut back, 4 bases at V and 3 bases at J, with 16 bases in the middle. Germline V gene data show CDR1 as SEHNR and CDR2 as FQNEAQ (reference sequence). CDR3 loop: CASSSGRGEINQPQHF. CDR3 sequence (DNA): TGTGCCAGCAGCTCCGGTCGGGGTGAGATCAATCAGCCCCAGCATTTT.

This rearrangement joins TRBV27 to TRBJ1-5; the D gene is possibly TRBD1 (5 bases). The CDR3 contains 15 residues. Per the germline V gene, CDR1 is MNHEY and CDR2 is SMNVEV (reference sequence). Trimming pared 0 bases from V and 6 bases from J, leaving 12 bases between. CDR3 DNA sequence: TGTGCCAGCAGTTTATCGGGGGGGACCGGTCAGCCCCAGCATTTT. Encoded protein: CASSLSGGTGQPQHF.

V usage is TRBV4-1 and J usage is TRBJ2-1, with D possibly being TRBD1 (6 bases). Germline CDR1 reads MGHRA; CDR2 reads YSYEKL. The CDR3 has 14 residues. Trimming shortened V by 3 bases and J by 2 bases, and 8 bases separated the two germline ends. The CDR3 is CASSQDSTYNEQFF. The DNA for the CDR3 is TGCGCCAGCAGCCAGGACAGTACCTACAATGAGCAGTTCTTC.

V and J are TRBV4-3 and TRBJ2-7; possibly TRBD2 for D (6 bases). CDR1 and CDR2 (germline): LGHNA, YSLEER. CDR3 length: 13 amino acids. V lost 0 bases to trimming and J lost 4 bases, with 7 bases between them. The CDR3 sequence: CASSQDAGYEQYF. The CDR3 region has the DNA TGCGCCAGCAGCCAAGATGCGGGATACGAGCAGTACTTC.

The table lists this clone with a count of one. The junction differs from germline at one of its ends, possibly a read error. This chain uses TRBV6-4 with TRBJ2-2, with D maybe TRBD1 (6 bases). From germline, CDR1 is MRHNA and CDR2 SNTAGT. The CDR3 totals 17 residues. The CDR3 sequence is CASSEQTGSSKTGELFF. DNA for the CDR3: TGTGCCAGCAGTGAGCAAACAGGGAGTTCGAAAACCGGGGAGCTGTTTTTT.

The V gene is TRBV29-1, the J gene TRBJ1-2; 10 bases are a match to TRBD1. The CDR3 runs 12 residues. Germline-derived CDR1 and CDR2 are SQVTM and ANQGSEA. V was pared by 7 bases and J by 5 bases, with 4 bases of the junction left unmatched. In nucleotides, the CDR3 is TGCAGCGACCAGGGACAGGGGTATGGCTACACCTTC. This encodes CSDQGQGYGYTF.

The rearrangement links TRBV19 to TRBJ1-5; 9 positions match TRBD1. The ends lost 5 bases at V and 9 bases at J; junction bases unmatched: 14. Germline V gives CDR1 LNHDA, CDR2 SQIVND (reference sequence). The CDR3 runs 16 residues. This chain's CDR3 is CASSALRDRALGPQHF. The CDR3 DNA reads TGTGCCAGTAGTGCTCTCCGGGACAGGGCCCTTGGGCCCCAGCATTTT.

The rearrangement uses TRBV9 and TRBJ1-4; no clear D. Germline values: CDR1 SGDLS, CDR2 YYNGEE. The V gene lost 0 bases and the J gene lost 3 bases, with 9 bases spanning the gap. The length of the CDR3 is 15 residues. In DNA, the CDR3 is TGTGCCAGCAGCGTAGACACAGTCCCTAATGAAAAACTGTTTTTT. This encodes CASSVDTVPNEKLFF.

V usage is TRBV7-9 and J usage is TRBJ1-3, with D perhaps matching TRBD1 (5 bases). Germline CDR1 and CDR2: SEHNR and FQNEAQ (reference sequence). V was shortened by 5 bases and J by 0 bases, with 11 bases between the two germline ends. This CDR3 spans 15 amino acids. The CDR3 nucleotides are TGTGCCAGCAGCCGCCCGGGGGGCTCTGGAAACACCATATATTTT. Translating it yields CASSRPGGSGNTIYF.